The 32 T cell receptor beta chains below all came from one sample that was sequenced in a study of PD-L1 blockade in urothelial cancer. Measured with immunoSEQ multiplex PCR; TCRdb has only the in-frame clones, and not every one. The sample lists roughly 87,000 clones, 70% to 90% occurring once. Time point meaning: pretreatment peripheral blood. Source: PBMCs, taken around atezolizumab (anti-PD-L1) treatment. These receptors all come from a woman of 80 years or more with urothelial cancer.

V and J are TRBV7-8 and TRBJ1-1, with 8 bases that match TRBD1. The CDR3 consists of 14 residues. Per the germline V gene, CDR1 is SGHVS and CDR2 is FQNEAQ. The V segment lost 7 bases and the J segment 1 base; nucleotides outside the gene matches: 5. In DNA, the CDR3 is TGTGCCAGCAACAGGGGGACGGCGAACACTGAAGCTTTCTTT. Translating it yields CASNRGTANTEAFF.

The chain has TRBV6-1 and TRBJ1-4; no firm D call. Germline lookup yields CDR1 MNHNS and CDR2 SASEGT. There are 13 residues in the CDR3. V lost 2 bases, J lost 7 bases, and 8 bases lay in between. The CDR3 DNA reads TGTGCCAGCAGTGAAATCGGGATTGAAAAACTGTTTTTT. Encoded protein: CASSEIGIEKLFF.

This chain connects TRBV13 to TRBJ1-2, with D uncertain. This CDR3 has 15 residues. V lost 5 bases and J 0 bases, leaving 13 bases between the germline ends. Germline V gives CDR1 PRHDT, CDR2 FYEKMQ (reference sequence). CDR3 residues: CASSPRGRSNYGYTF. The CDR3 nucleotides read TGTGCCAGCAGCCCCCGAGGGAGGTCTAACTATGGCTACACCTTC.

This chain uses TRBV7-9 with TRBJ2-2; tentative D call: TRBD2 (5 bases). Germline lookup yields CDR1 SEHNR and CDR2 FQNEAQ (reference sequence). This CDR3 has 15 residues. Trimming took off 2 bases at V and 4 bases at J, with 11 bases between the two ends. Here the CDR3 DNA reads TGTGCCAGCAGCTTAACCGGACTGACCACCGGGGAGCTGTTTTTT. Its protein is CASSLTGLTTGELFF.

The rearrangement uses TRBV5-1 and TRBJ2-5; 7 bases match TRBD2. V lost 4 bases and J lost 1; bases outside the gene matches: 4. In germline, CDR1 is SGHRS, CDR2 YFSETQ. The CDR3 spans 14 residues. The CDR3 DNA is TGCGCCAGCAGCCTCACTAGCGCCCAAGAGACCCAGTACTTC. As protein: CASSLTSAQETQYF.

V usage is TRBV5-1 and J usage is TRBJ2-7, with 9 bases matching TRBD1. The length of the CDR3 is 16 residues. The J segment lost 5 bases and the V segment lost 1 base, leaving 10 bases of the junction unmatched. The germline gives CDR1 SGHRS, CDR2 YFSETQ. DNA of the CDR3: TGCGCCAGCAGCTTGACTTCCGGGACAGGGTACGACGAGCAGTACTTC. The encoded protein is CASSLTSGTGYDEQYF.

V and J are TRBV15 and TRBJ2-7; TRBD1 agrees at 7 bases. This CDR3 comprises 15 residues. V lost 1 base and J lost 1; bases outside the gene matches: 4. Germline V gene data show CDR1 as LNHNV and CDR2 as YYDKDF (reference sequence). The DNA of the CDR3 is TGTGCCACCAGCAGAGGAGGGGACAGATCCTACGAGCAGTACTTC. Amino acids: CATSRGGDRSYEQYF.

The J gene is TRBJ1-1, the V gene TRBV29-1; possibly TRBD1 for D (5 bases). The CDR3 runs to 14 residues. Trimming took 4 bases from V and 3 from J, leaving 15 bases between them. Germline CDR1 SQVTM, CDR2 ANQGSEA. The CDR3 protein is CSVGSGGEYTEAFF. Written as DNA, the CDR3 is TGCAGCGTTGGGTCGGGGGGAGAGTACACTGAAGCTTTCTTT.

In its sample, this clone was seen a few times. The genes are TRBV28 and TRBJ1-2; tentatively, D is TRBD1 (6 bases). CDR3 length: 14 amino acids. The V gene's germline CDR1 is MDHEN and CDR2 SYDVKM. V lost 6 bases and J lost 6, with 17 bases in between. The CDR3 here is CASRENTGGDGYTF. The CDR3 DNA reads TGTGCCAGCAGAGAAAATACGGGGGGCGATGGCTACACCTTC.

The chain has TRBV19 and TRBJ2-3, with 13 positions matching TRBD2. The CDR3 has 15 residues. Looked up from germline, CDR1 is LNHDA and CDR2 is SQIVND (reference sequence). The V and J ends lost 5 bases and 5 bases, in that order; junction bases with no gene match: 4. The CDR3 sequence is CASSETSGRLDTQYF. CDR3 bases: TGTGCCAGTAGTGAGACTAGCGGGAGGCTAGATACGCAGTATTTT.

The chain recombines TRBV21-1 with TRBJ2-5; the D call TRBD1 from the table was never checked on the DNA. TRBV21-1 is an annotated pseudogene. The CDR3 totals 16 residues. The CDR3 loop reads CASSKEGGYLWKTQYF. In DNA form, the CDR3 reads TGTGCCAGCAGCAAAGAAGGGGGCTACCTCTGGAAGACCCAGTACTTC.

This chain links TRBV13 with TRBJ2-7; 9 bases align to TRBD1. The CDR3 is made up of 13 amino acids. V was clipped by 5 bases and J by 3 bases; unmatched bases: 2. Germline values: CDR1 PRHDT, CDR2 FYEKMQ (reference sequence). The CDR3 DNA reads as TGTGCCAGCAGCGGGGGACAGGGCTACGAGCAGTACTTC. Translating it yields CASSGGQGYEQYF.

The rearrangement links TRBV7-3 to TRBJ1-2; D uncertain. Germline V gene sequence: CDR1 SGHTA, CDR2 FQGTGA. The CDR3 sequence is 13 residues long. The ends were cut back, 5 bases at V and 5 bases at J, with 12 bases in the middle. The CDR3 sequence: CASSEATNYGYTF. In DNA, the CDR3 is TGTGCCAGCAGCGAAGCTACCAATTATGGCTACACCTTC. The entire variable domain, with the rest obtained from reference TRBV7-3 and TRBJ1-2, is as follows: GAGVSQTPSNKVTEKGKYVELRCDPISGHTALYWYRQSLGQGPEFLIYFQGTGAADDSGLPNDRFFAVRPEGSVSTLKIQRTERGDSAVYLCASSEATNYGYTFGSGTRLTVV.

The CDR3 DNA follows: TGTGCCAGCAGCCCGGGGCCGCGGGGTACGACTGAAGCTTTCTTT. It encodes CASSPGPRGTTEAFF. The genes are TRBV7-9 and TRBJ1-1, with D perhaps TRBD1 (5 bases). The CDR3 totals 15 residues. V was clipped by 5 bases and J by 5 bases, with 18 bases between them. From germline, CDR1 is SEHNR and CDR2 FQNEAQ (reference sequence).

This clone was counted a single time. The chain links TRBV13 to TRBJ2-2, with 12 bases fitting TRBD1. The CDR3 is made up of 16 amino acids. J was trimmed by 6 bases and V by 5 bases; bases with no gene match: 7. Germline V gives CDR1 PRHDT, CDR2 FYEKMQ (reference sequence). CDR3 protein: CASSIGTGGAAGELFF. The CDR3 region has the DNA TGTGCCAGCAGCATCGGGACAGGGGGCGCCGCCGGGGAGCTGTTTTTT.

CDR3 coding DNA: TGTGCCAGCAGCTCAGTTGGAAAACTGTTTTTT. This encodes CASSSVGKLFF. The chain carries TRBV27 and TRBJ1-4; no definite D call. The CDR3 consists of 11 residues. Germline CDR1 MNHEY, CDR2 SMNVEV (reference sequence). Trimming took off 6 bases at V and 10 bases at J, with 9 bases between the two ends.

The gene calls are TRBV15 and TRBJ1-1; 11 bases are a match to TRBD1. V shed 9 bases and J 4 bases; nucleotides not matched to a gene: 4. The germline V gene has CDR1 LNHNV and CDR2 YYDKDF (reference sequence). The CDR3 length is 13 residues. DNA for the CDR3: TGTGCCACACGGGACAGGGGGAGCACTGAAGCTTTCTTT. This translates into CATRDRGSTEAFF.

CDR3: CASSPRSELAYEQYF. CDR3 DNA sequence: TGCGCCAGCAGCCCCAGGTCCGAATTAGCCTACGAGCAGTACTTC. The V call is TRBV5-1, the J call TRBJ2-7; D call uncertain. V lost 4 bases and J lost 2, with 16 bases in between. CDR1 is SGHRS, CDR2 YFSETQ, per germline. This CDR3 region has 15 residues.

This clone was picked up a small number of times. The chain joins TRBV28 to TRBJ1-5; D not resolved. V shed 3 bases and J shed 6 bases, with 9 bases lying between them. The CDR3 loop spans 13 amino acids. Germline assignment: CDR1 MDHEN and CDR2 SYDVKM. The CDR3 region has the DNA TGTGCCAGCAGTTTGTCAGGCATTCAGCCCCAGCATTTT. Its translation: CASSLSGIQPQHF.

This clone turned up a few times. This chain links TRBV5-1 with TRBJ2-3; tentative D call: TRBD2 (6 bases). CDR1 and CDR2 (germline): SGHRS, YFSETQ. The CDR3 consists of 15 residues. V was clipped by 0 bases and J by 6 bases, with 14 bases between them. CDR3 DNA: TGCGCCAGCAGCTTGGGCCATAAGGGGACTGATACGCAGTATTTT. Its translation: CASSLGHKGTDTQYF.

CDR3 bases: TGTGCCAGCAGCGTAGAGACTAGCCGTGGGCACGAGCAGTACTTC. Translating gives CASSVETSRGHEQYF. V is TRBV7-8 and J is TRBJ2-7, with 7 nucleotides matching TRBD2. Germline assignment: CDR1 SGHVS and CDR2 FQNEAQ. This CDR3 is built from 15 residues. The trim removed 5 bases at V and 5 bases at J, leaving 12 bases unmatched.

The V gene is TRBV7-6, the J gene TRBJ2-2, with D possibly being TRBD2 (6 bases). The CDR3 length is 16 residues. Germline assignment: CDR1 SGHVS and CDR2 FNYEAQ. Trimming stripped 1 base from V and 2 bases from J, with 11 bases between. CDR3 loop: CASSLVFGTNTGELFF. The CDR3 region has the DNA TGTGCCAGCAGCTTAGTTTTCGGGACTAACACCGGGGAGCTGTTTTTT.

The chain combines TRBV30 with TRBJ2-5; the D is unclear. Per germline, CDR1 GTSNPN and CDR2 SVGIG (reference sequence). This CDR3 is 12 amino acids long. Trimming shortened V by 3 bases and J by 5 bases, and 10 bases separated the two germline ends. The CDR3 region is CAWRSSAETQYF. The CDR3 DNA sequence: TGTGCCTGGAGGTCCAGCGCCGAGACCCAGTACTTC.

This clone appeared a single time. The chain joins TRBV5-6 to TRBJ2-3; TRBD2 matches 9 bases. Looked up from germline, CDR1 is SGHDT and CDR2 is YYEEEE. The ends lost 1 base at V and 5 bases at J; junction bases unmatched: 8. This CDR3 has 16 amino acids. CDR3 sequence (DNA): TGTGCCAGCAGCTTGTACGGGGTAGCGGGAGTAGATACGCAGTATTTT. It yields the protein CASSLYGVAGVDTQYF.

The chain couples TRBV14 to TRBJ2-3; possible D gene TRBD2, 6 bases. The germline gives CDR1 SGHDN, CDR2 FVKESK. V was pared by 7 bases and J by 3 bases, with 8 bases between. CDR3 length equals 12 residues. The CDR3 sequence: CASNGGTDTQYF. CDR3 DNA: TGTGCCAGCAATGGGGGGACAGATACGCAGTATTTT.

V usage is TRBV10-1 and J usage is TRBJ2-1; D is perhaps TRBD2 (6 bases). The CDR3 has 16 amino acids. The V and J ends lost 0 bases and 5 bases respectively, with 14 bases between them. Germline V lookup: CDR1 WNHNN, CDR2 SYGVQD (reference sequence). CDR3 nucleotides: TGCGCCAGCAGTGAGTCGTGGACGGGAGCGAACAATGAGCAGTTCTTC. Amino acids: CASSESWTGANNEQFF.

V usage is TRBV27 and J usage is TRBJ2-1; D is undetermined. CDR1 and CDR2 from the germline V gene are MNHEY and SMNVEV (reference sequence). Trimming removed 3 bases at V and 8 bases at J, with 11 bases between. The CDR3 covers 13 residues. CDR3 protein: CASSFAVRDEQFF. For the CDR3, the DNA is TGTGCCAGCAGTTTTGCGGTTAGAGATGAGCAGTTCTTC.

V and J are TRBV14 and TRBJ2-3; D is unclear. CDR3 length equals 17 residues. Trimming stripped 2 bases from V and 4 bases from J, with 19 bases between. Germline lookup yields CDR1 SGHDN and CDR2 FVKESK. The CDR3 DNA is TGTGCCAGCAGCCAAAGAACCTCCGCTAGGTCGGCAGATACGCAGTATTTT. It yields the protein CASSQRTSARSADTQYF.

The rearrangement uses TRBV5-1 and TRBJ2-7; 7 positions agree with TRBD2. The trim removed 3 bases at V and 4 bases at J, leaving 10 bases unmatched. Germline V gene data show CDR1 as SGHRS and CDR2 as YFSETQ. This CDR3 is built from 15 residues. The CDR3 spells CASSSGLVGGYEQYF. For the CDR3, the DNA is TGCGCCAGCAGCTCCGGACTAGTCGGAGGATACGAGCAGTACTTC. The whole variable domain, filled in from reference TRBV5-1 and TRBJ2-7, reads KAGVTQTPRYLIKTRGQQVTLSCSPISGHRSVSWYQQTPGQGLQFLFEYFSETQRNKGNFPGRFSGRQFSNSRSEMNVSTLELGDSALYLCASSSGLVGGYEQYFGPGTRLTVT.

This chain uses TRBV5-1 with TRBJ2-1; 9 bases align to TRBD2. This CDR3 spans 16 amino acids. Germline V gene lookup returns CDR1 SGHRS and CDR2 YFSETQ. The ends lost 0 bases at V and 2 bases at J; junction bases unmatched: 3. The CDR3 DNA reads as TGCGCCAGCAGCTTGGGTTCTAGCGGGGCCTACAATGAGCAGTTCTTC. Its translation is CASSLGSSGAYNEQFF.

The V call is TRBV7-7, the J call TRBJ2-5, with 8 bases fitting TRBD2. The CDR3 spans 15 residues. CDR1 is SSHAT and CDR2 is FNYEAQ in the germline V gene (reference sequence). The J segment lost 2 bases and the V segment lost 3 bases, leaving 5 bases of the junction unmatched. The CDR3 DNA follows: TGTGCCAGCAGCTTGGTTAGCGGGACTCAAGAGACCCAGTACTTC. This translates into CASSLVSGTQETQYF.

The sample holds one count of this clone. The sample has other DNA sequences that encode this CDR3 too. The genes are TRBV5-1 and TRBJ2-1, with 9 bases that match TRBD2. This CDR3 has 16 residues. V lost 2 bases, J lost 1 base, and 4 bases stayed unmatched. Germline lookup yields CDR1 SGHRS and CDR2 YFSETQ. CDR3 sequence reads: CASSFTSGLSYNEQFF. As DNA, the CDR3 is TGCGCCAGCAGCTTTACTAGCGGGTTGTCCTACAATGAGCAGTTCTTC.